These 31 T cell receptor beta chains were all obtained from the same sample, sequenced in a study of blood T cells in healthy people across ages. Primers used in a second PCR of about 6 to 11 cycles were a sample-barcoded 5' primer and a J-beta primer mix. One entry per CDR3 protein results from TCRdb running MiXCR on the 5' RACE reads. Counted here are fewer than 2 million distinct CDR3 sequences, 39% occurring once; the ten biggest clones make up approximately 22%. The specimen was blood. The receptors shown here come from a human donor in good health.

The chain carries TRBV3-1 and TRBJ2-1; D not certain. Trimming took off 0 bases at V and 9 bases at J, with 6 bases between the two ends. There are 12 residues in the CDR3. From germline, CDR1 is LGHDT and CDR2 YNNKEL (reference sequence). The CDR3 here is CASSQDPSEQFF. The CDR3 DNA is TGTGCCAGCAGCCAAGATCCGTCTGAGCAGTTCTTC.

The chain has TRBV6-5 and TRBJ2-7; D may be TRBD1 (6 bases). Germline V CDR1 and CDR2: MNHEY, SVGAGI. V dropped 2 bases and J dropped 3 bases, with 11 bases sitting between them. This CDR3 is built from 14 residues. The CDR3 region is CASSYGDMGYEQYF. The CDR3 coding sequence is TGTGCCAGCAGTTACGGGGACATGGGCTACGAGCAGTACTTC.

This chain uses TRBV29-1 with TRBJ1-2; D remains ambiguous. The CDR3 covers 13 residues. CDR1 and CDR2 from the germline V gene are SQVTM and ANQGSEA. Deletions cut 3 bases from V and 2 bases from J, with 10 bases between. CDR3 nucleotides: TGCAGCGTTGAGGAATGGCCAAACTATGGCTACACCTTC. This sequence encodes CSVEEWPNYGYTF.

This clonotype was observed a handful of times. This chain joins TRBV6-5 and TRBJ2-7; D unclear. CDR3 length: 14 residues. Trimming removed 1 base at V and 4 bases at J, with 11 bases between. The germline V gene has CDR1 MNHEY and CDR2 SVGAGI. Written as DNA, the CDR3 is TGTGCCAGCAGTTACTTGCGCACCCCTTACGAGCAGTACTTC. Its protein is CASSYLRTPYEQYF.

The chain uses TRBV5-1 and TRBJ2-5; D might be TRBD1 (5 bases). Germline V gene lookup returns CDR1 SGHRS and CDR2 YFSETQ. This CDR3 region has 15 residues. The V gene lost 1 base and the J gene lost 3 bases, with 13 bases spanning the gap. The CDR3 here is CASSLLVEGEETQYF. The DNA of the CDR3 is TGCGCCAGCAGCTTGTTGGTCGAAGGGGAAGAGACCCAGTACTTC.

The V and J genes are TRBV28 and TRBJ2-7, with 8 bases aligning to TRBD1. This CDR3 is 18 amino acids long. Per germline, CDR1 MDHEN and CDR2 SYDVKM. Trimming removed 0 bases from V and 3 bases from J; junction bases left unmatched: 13. CDR3 sequence reads: CASSLWAVGTGPNYEQYF. The CDR3 DNA follows: TGTGCCAGCAGTTTATGGGCCGTTGGGACAGGACCTAACTACGAGCAGTACTTC.

This clonotype was recorded many times. The J gene is TRBJ2-3, the V gene TRBV29-1; D is unclear. This CDR3 comprises 11 residues. V was cut by 5 bases and J by 1 base, with 4 bases left in between. Germline-derived CDR1 and CDR2 are SQVTM and ANQGSEA. The CDR3 nucleotides are TGCAGCGTTTGGGGCACAGATACGCAGTATTTT. Its protein is CSVWGTDTQYF.

V is TRBV7-6 and J is TRBJ2-6; D unclear. The V and J ends lost 5 bases and 0 bases respectively, with 11 bases between them. CDR1 is SGHVS, CDR2 FNYEAQ, per germline. This CDR3 has 16 amino acids. CDR3 protein: CASSPRPDSGANVLTF. The CDR3 bases are TGTGCCAGCAGCCCGAGACCTGACTCTGGGGCCAACGTCCTGACTTTC.

This sequence joins TRBV20-1 and TRBJ2-1; D is possibly TRBD1 (7 bases). This CDR3 has 14 residues. Germline V gene lookup returns CDR1 DFQATT and CDR2 SNEGSKA (reference sequence). With 0 bases removed from V and 10 bases from J, the gap between germline ends came to 16 bases. The CDR3 spells CSAREFGGGGEQFF. The DNA for the CDR3 is TGCAGTGCTAGAGAATTTGGAGGAGGGGGCGAGCAGTTCTTC.

V and J are TRBV4-1 and TRBJ2-3, with 12 bases fitting TRBD2. J gave up 5 bases and V 0 bases, and 9 bases lay outside the gene matches. The germline V gene encodes CDR1 MGHRA and CDR2 YSYEKL. The CDR3 totals 18 residues. The CDR3: CASSQESLAGGFGDTQYF. The CDR3 nucleotides read TGCGCCAGCAGCCAAGAGTCTCTAGCGGGGGGGTTTGGAGATACGCAGTATTTT.

V is TRBV12-3 or TRBV12-4 and J is TRBJ1-1; 10 bases are a match to TRBD1. Losses at the gene ends were 5 bases for V and 1 base for J; bases not matched to a gene: 4. The CDR3 contains 15 residues. The CDR3 here is CASSPWTGGNTEAFF. The CDR3 DNA is TGTGCCAGCAGTCCGTGGACAGGGGGGAACACTGAAGCTTTCTTT.

Written as DNA, the CDR3 is TGCAGTGCTAGGGGGACTATCTTAGGAGAGACCCAGTACTTC. Amino acids: CSARGTILGETQYF. The V call is TRBV20-1, the J call TRBJ2-5; TRBD2 matches 7 bases. V shed 3 bases, J shed 4 bases, and the junction held 8 bases outside the gene matches. The CDR3 length is 14 residues. Germline V gene data show CDR1 as DFQATT and CDR2 as SNEGSKA (reference sequence).

This clonotype appeared a few times. Just one base apart from a much larger clone, this may be a read error. The V and J genes are TRBV2 and TRBJ2-3; D gene uncertain. The CDR3 runs 12 residues. CDR1 and CDR2 from the germline V gene are SNHLY and FYNNEI. CDR3 in amino acids: CASNERWDTQYF. CDR3 coding DNA: TGTGCCAGCAATGAAAGATGGGATACGCAGTATTTT.

V is TRBV21-1 and J is TRBJ2-3; TRBD1, the table's D call, lacks a check against the DNA. TRBV21-1 is a documented pseudogene. This CDR3 has 23 residues. CDR3 amino acids: CASSPRGLGARGRVTLSTDTQYF. The CDR3 DNA follows: TGTGCCAGCAGCCCCCGGGGTTTGGGGGCAAGGGGTAGAGTGACCCTTAGCACAGATACGCAGTATTTT.

The chain is built from TRBV5-6 and TRBJ2-1; 7 positions match TRBD2. Germline CDR1 is SGHDT and CDR2 is YYEEEE. This CDR3 is 15 amino acids long. Trimming at V came to 3 bases and at J to 5 bases, leaving 8 bases not matched to a gene. This CDR3 reads CASSWTGTTHNEQFF. The CDR3 DNA is TGTGCCAGCAGCTGGACCGGGACTACCCACAATGAGCAGTTCTTC.

The rearrangement links TRBV28 to TRBJ2-7, with a tentative D call TRBD1 (6 bases). The CDR3 covers 16 residues. Looked up from germline, CDR1 is MDHEN and CDR2 is SYDVKM. Trimming shortened V by 5 bases and J by 6 bases, and 23 bases separated the two germline ends. The DNA of the CDR3 is TGTGCCAGCAGTCCGGAACAGGGTGATGAAATCGGCGAGCAGTACTTC. This gives the protein CASSPEQGDEIGEQYF. Combining the CDR3 with reference TRBV28 and TRBJ2-7 gives the whole variable domain DVKVTQSSRYLVKRTGEKVFLECVQDMDHENMFWYRQDPGLGLRLIYFSYDVKMKEKGDIPEGYSVSREKKERFSLILESASTNQTSMYLCASSPEQGDEIGEQYFGPGTRLTVT.

The sample holds many counts of this clonotype. This rearrangement joins TRBV4-3 to TRBJ2-7; 7 nucleotides align to TRBD1. There are 14 residues in the CDR3. Germline V lookup: CDR1 LGHNA, CDR2 YSLEER. J was trimmed by 3 bases and V by 5 bases; bases with no gene match: 7. The CDR3 nucleotides read TGCGCCAGCAGCGCCGGGACAGTCAGCTACGAGCAGTACTTC. It translates to CASSAGTVSYEQYF.

J is TRBJ2-1 and V is TRBV5-1, with TRBD2 matching over 9 bases. The J call could be wrong; TRBJ2-7 is a better fit for the DNA end. Germline V lookup: CDR1 SGHRS, CDR2 YFSETQ. The length of the CDR3 is 15 residues. The CDR3 protein is CASSLGAGGEGEQYF. CDR3 sequence (DNA): TGCGCCAGCAGCTTAGGAGCGGGGGGAGAGGGTGAGCAGTACTTC.

The chain uses TRBV5-5 and TRBJ1-5, with D possibly being TRBD1 (6 bases). The V gene's germline CDR1 is SGHKS and CDR2 YYEKEE (reference sequence). The CDR3 is 18 amino acids. Trimming cost V 1 base and J 3 bases, with 20 bases left between them. As DNA, the CDR3 is TGTGCCAGCAGCTTGTTACCAGGACAGCCCAATAACAATCAGCCCCAGCATTTT. Protein product: CASSLLPGQPNNNQPQHF.

This clonotype was recorded once. This chain links TRBV10-2 with TRBJ1-5; maybe TRBD1 (6 bases). V dropped 7 bases and J dropped 0 bases, with 16 bases sitting between them. The V gene's germline CDR1 is WSHSY and CDR2 SAAADI. CDR3 size: 16 residues. The CDR3 region is CASKPNRAYSNQPQHF. CDR3 nucleotide sequence: TGCGCCAGCAAGCCAAACAGGGCCTATAGCAATCAGCCCCAGCATTTT.

The chain is built from TRBV4-3 and TRBJ1-2; D is undetermined. V was clipped by 1 base and J by 8 bases, with 20 bases between them. The V gene's germline CDR1 is LGHNA and CDR2 YSLEER. This CDR3 contains 16 residues. CDR3 residues: CASSQGTRTRPGGYTF. Written as DNA, the CDR3 is TGCGCCAGCAGCCAAGGGACTAGGACTCGTCCGGGGGGCTACACCTTC.

The gene calls are TRBV4-3 and TRBJ1-4, with D hard to call. V lost 0 bases, J lost 5 bases, and 10 bases lay in between. Per the germline V gene, CDR1 is LGHNA and CDR2 is YSLEER. CDR3 size: 15 residues. For the CDR3, the DNA is TGCGCCAGCAGCCAAGATCCCAGAGAAAATGAAAAACTGTTTTTT. Its translation is CASSQDPRENEKLFF.

This sequence joins TRBV9 and TRBJ2-1; 7 positions agree with TRBD1. The germline V gene encodes CDR1 SGDLS and CDR2 YYNGEE. CDR3 length: 15 residues. The V gene end was trimmed by 3 bases and the J gene end by 4 bases; junction bases not matched to a gene: 7. CDR3 bases: TGTGCCAGCAGCGGACAGGGCGGAAAGTACAATGAGCAGTTCTTC. This gives the protein CASSGQGGKYNEQFF.

The J gene is TRBJ2-3, the V gene TRBV27, with D unclear. Germline values: CDR1 MNHEY, CDR2 SMNVEV (reference sequence). V was trimmed by 7 bases and J by 2 bases, leaving 13 bases between them. The CDR3 covers 14 residues. The CDR3 is CASKLEVFTDTQYF. In nucleotides, the CDR3 is TGTGCCAGCAAATTAGAGGTTTTCACAGATACGCAGTATTTT.

The chain links TRBV12-3 or TRBV12-4 to TRBJ2-1; TRBD2 aligns across 11 bases. The CDR3 has 16 amino acids. Unmatched junction bases numbered 5, after V lost 6 bases and J lost 1 base. The CDR3 DNA follows: TGTGCCAGCAGCCGTAGCGGGGGGGAGTCCTACAATGAGCAGTTCTTC. Protein sequence: CASSRSGGESYNEQFF.

The chain employs TRBV12-3 or TRBV12-4 and TRBJ1-2; the D is unclear. This CDR3 has 15 residues. With 0 bases removed from V and 8 bases from J, the gap between germline ends came to 16 bases. The CDR3 reads CASSLALGSNHGYTF. CDR3 nucleotide sequence: TGTGCCAGCAGTTTAGCGCTGGGGAGTAACCACGGCTACACCTTC.

The chain carries TRBV6-2 or TRBV6-3 and TRBJ1-5; the D is unclear. V was trimmed by 4 bases and J by 1 base, leaving 14 bases between them. CDR3 size: 16 residues. Germline CDR1 is MNHEY and CDR2 is SVGEGT. The CDR3 sequence is CASSWFGRMSNQPQHF. CDR3 DNA: TGTGCCAGCAGTTGGTTCGGTAGGATGAGCAATCAGCCCCAGCATTTT.

The chain joins TRBV6-2 or TRBV6-3 to TRBJ2-2; D gene ambiguous. CDR1 and CDR2 from the germline V gene are MNHEY and SVGEGT. The CDR3 runs 13 residues. Trimming stripped 5 bases from V and 7 bases from J, with 11 bases between. The CDR3 loop is CASSPSMIGELFF. The CDR3 nucleotides read TGTGCCAGCAGTCCTAGTATGATCGGGGAGCTGTTTTTT.

The chain couples TRBV7-2 to TRBJ1-6; a possible D gene is TRBD1 (5 bases). Germline V CDR1 and CDR2: SGHTA, FQGNSA. This CDR3 has 14 amino acids. V lost 1 base and J 9 bases, leaving 10 bases between the germline ends. The DNA of the CDR3 is TGTGCCAGCAGCTTAGGTGCGGGGACTTCACCCCTCCACTTT. It yields the protein CASSLGAGTSPLHF.

This chain links TRBV20-1 with TRBJ2-5; D could derive from TRBD1 or TRBD2 (5 bases each). V was cut by 5 bases and J by 11 bases, with 18 bases left in between. The CDR3 covers 12 residues. Germline values: CDR1 DFQATT, CDR2 SNEGSKA (reference sequence). The CDR3 region has the DNA TGCAGTGCTTCACAGGTTACAAGGGAGCAGTACTTC. This sequence encodes CSASQVTREQYF.

V usage is TRBV7-2 and J usage is TRBJ2-3; D is possibly TRBD1 (6 bases). V lost 7 bases and J 6 bases, leaving 20 bases between the germline ends. Germline V lookup: CDR1 SGHTA, CDR2 FQGNSA. The CDR3 has 15 amino acids. CDR3: CASTLRGHPGDTQYF. The CDR3 DNA is TGTGCCAGCACCCTTAGGGGACATCCGGGGGATACGCAGTATTTT. Combining the CDR3 with reference TRBV7-2 and TRBJ2-3 gives the whole variable domain GAGVSQSPSNKVTEKGKDVELRCDPISGHTALYWYRQSLGQGLEFLIYFQGNSAPDKSGLPSDRFSAERTGGSVSTLTIQRTQQEDSAVYLCASTLRGHPGDTQYFGPGTRLTVL.